The 20 T cell receptor beta chains below come from one sample, sequenced in a study of blood T cell repertoires in COVID-19. Clones were read by immunoSEQ multiplex PCR, and TCRdb kept only the in-frame ones, dropping some. The sample shows about 160,000 clones, 60% to 85% of them seen only once. Sequenced input: peripheral blood. The source is a man between 60 and 75 years old with acute or convalescent COVID-19.

This sequence joins TRBV12-3 or TRBV12-4 and TRBJ2-1; unclear D gene. CDR3 length equals 13 residues. V gave up 4 bases and J gave up 3 bases, with 7 bases separating them. The CDR3 here is CASSSRLYNEQFF. As DNA, the CDR3 is TGTGCCAGCAGTTCTAGACTCTACAATGAGCAGTTCTTC.

The genes are TRBV7-8 and TRBJ2-2; 8 bases are a match to TRBD2. This CDR3 spans 14 amino acids. Losses at the gene ends were 11 bases for V and 3 bases for J; bases not matched to a gene: 8. Germline V lookup: CDR1 SGHVS, CDR2 FQNEAQ. CDR3 region: CASGRGDHTGELFF. The CDR3 DNA reads as TGTGCCTCCGGGAGGGGGGATCACACCGGGGAGCTGTTTTTT.

The chain employs TRBV5-1 and TRBJ1-1; D remains ambiguous. CDR1 SGHRS and CDR2 YFSETQ come from the germline V gene. Trimming removed 0 bases at V and 11 bases at J, with 8 bases between. This CDR3 has 11 residues. The CDR3: CASSLAGFAFF. The CDR3 nucleotides read TGCGCCAGCAGCTTGGCGGGTTTTGCTTTCTTT.

CDR3 amino acids: CASRTGTSSSTDTQYF. For the CDR3, the DNA is TGTGCCAGCAGGACCGGGACTTCGTCTAGCACAGATACGCAGTATTTT. The chain combines TRBV2 with TRBJ2-3; maybe TRBD2 (6 bases). Per germline, CDR1 SNHLY and CDR2 FYNNEI. Trimming shortened V by 6 bases and J by 0 bases, and 16 bases separated the two germline ends. There are 16 residues in the CDR3.

The chain recombines TRBV7-9 with TRBJ1-2; 8 bases fit TRBD1. This CDR3 spans 13 amino acids. J was trimmed by 7 bases and V by 4 bases; bases with no gene match: 5. Germline CDR1 SEHNR, CDR2 FQNEAQ (reference sequence). The CDR3 loop reads CASSSDRVAGYTF. CDR3 bases: TGTGCCAGCAGCTCGGACAGGGTTGCTGGCTACACCTTC.

This chain joins TRBV9 and TRBJ1-1, with a weak D call TRBD1 (5 bases). The ends were cut back, 0 bases at V and 5 bases at J, with 14 bases in the middle. The length of the CDR3 is 15 residues. Looked up from germline, CDR1 is SGDLS and CDR2 is YYNGEE. This CDR3 is CASSVGPGMGTEAFF. In DNA, the CDR3 is TGTGCCAGCAGCGTAGGTCCAGGGATGGGAACTGAAGCTTTCTTT.

This clone was observed a handful of times. The chain employs TRBV29-1 and TRBJ1-1; D is possibly TRBD1 (5 bases). Looked up from germline, CDR1 is SQVTM and CDR2 is ANQGSEA. The CDR3 has 15 residues. V was cut by 5 bases and J by 5 bases, with 21 bases left in between. DNA for the CDR3: TGCAGCGTTCCCCGCGGGGGGGGGTTAAGGACTGAAGCTTTCTTT. This codes for CSVPRGGGLRTEAFF.

The chain joins TRBV30 to TRBJ1-4; TRBD1 matches at 9 bases. J gave up 5 bases and V 3 bases, and 7 bases lay outside the gene matches. The CDR3 loop spans 15 amino acids. Germline V CDR1 and CDR2: GTSNPN, SVGIG (reference sequence). CDR3 in DNA: TGTGCCTGGAGGGCCGGGACAGGGAACAATGAAAAACTGTTTTTT. Protein product: CAWRAGTGNNEKLFF.

The chain couples TRBV4-2 to TRBJ2-7; 14 bases match TRBD2. Per the germline V gene, CDR1 is LGHNA and CDR2 is YNFKEQ. The J segment lost 0 bases and the V segment lost 4 bases, leaving 8 bases of the junction unmatched. This CDR3 is built from 18 residues. CDR3 region: CASSPGTSGGNPSYEQYF. The CDR3 DNA reads TGTGCCAGCAGCCCCGGGACTAGCGGGGGCAATCCCTCCTACGAGCAGTACTTC.

The rearrangement joins TRBV10-2 to TRBJ2-6; D remains unclear. This CDR3 region has 13 residues. Trimming shortened V by 7 bases and J by 0 bases, and 4 bases separated the two germline ends. Germline-derived CDR1 and CDR2 are WSHSY and SAAADI. CDR3 in amino acids: CASTVSGANVLTF. The CDR3 DNA reads TGCGCCAGCACTGTCTCTGGGGCCAACGTCCTGACTTTC.

The chain couples TRBV7-6 to TRBJ1-3, with no clear D. The V gene lost 1 base and the J gene lost 8 bases, with 9 bases spanning the gap. The CDR3 runs to 13 residues. Germline V gene lookup returns CDR1 SGHVS and CDR2 FNYEAQ. As DNA, the CDR3 is TGTGCCAGCAGCTTAGTCGGGGAGGACACCATATATTTT. Translated: CASSLVGEDTIYF.

The chain combines TRBV4-3 with TRBJ2-5; 7 bases are shared with TRBD2. The germline CDR1 and CDR2 sequences are LGHNA and YSLEER. The CDR3 is made up of 15 amino acids. V shed 0 bases and J 2 bases; nucleotides not matched to a gene: 3. The CDR3 nucleotides are TGCGCCAGCAGCCAAGATTGGGGACTACAAGAGACCCAGTACTTC. Its translation: CASSQDWGLQETQYF.

This chain links TRBV9 with TRBJ1-2, with D tentatively TRBD1 (6 bases). V lost 3 bases, J lost 4 bases, and 10 bases lay in between. The germline V gene encodes CDR1 SGDLS and CDR2 YYNGEE. This CDR3 is 13 amino acids long. The CDR3 protein is CASSAQGFYGYTF. DNA of the CDR3: TGTGCCAGCAGCGCACAGGGTTTCTATGGCTACACCTTC.

The CDR3 DNA reads as TGTGCCAGCAGCTTCCAGGGAAGAGGTCAGCCCCAGCATTTT. Translating it yields CASSFQGRGQPQHF. The chain links TRBV5-4 to TRBJ1-5; possible D gene TRBD1, 5 bases. This CDR3 comprises 14 residues. Trimming took 2 bases from V and 6 from J, leaving 12 bases between them. CDR1 and CDR2 from the germline V gene are SGHNT and YYREEE (reference sequence). The full variable domain, with the rest looked up from reference TRBV5-4 and TRBJ1-5, is ETGVTQSPTHLIKTRGQQVTLRCSSQSGHNTVSWYQQALGQGPQFIFQYYREEENGRGNFPPRFSGLQFPNYSSELNVNALELDDSALYLCASSFQGRGQPQHFGDGTRLSIL.

V and J are TRBV5-1 and TRBJ2-1; D remains unclear. This CDR3 has 18 amino acids. CDR1 SGHRS and CDR2 YFSETQ come from the germline V gene. Deletions cut 1 base from V and 0 bases from J, with 17 bases between. Here the CDR3 DNA reads TGCGCCAGCAGCTTGTCCGCGGTTGTGATGAGCTCCTACAATGAGCAGTTCTTC. It yields the protein CASSLSAVVMSSYNEQFF.

The genes are TRBV29-1 and TRBJ1-2; 9 bases are a match to TRBD1. Germline CDR1 SQVTM, CDR2 ANQGSEA. The length of the CDR3 is 15 residues. Trimming took 4 bases from V and 2 from J; bases not matched to a gene: 8. The CDR3 bases are TGCAGCGTTGGGAAAACGGGACAGGGAAACTATGGCTACACCTTC. Amino acids: CSVGKTGQGNYGYTF.

This chain connects TRBV19 to TRBJ2-5, with D perhaps matching TRBD1 (5 bases). This CDR3 region has 13 residues. Germline V gene lookup returns CDR1 LNHDA and CDR2 SQIVND (reference sequence). V lost 1 base and J 3 bases, leaving 6 bases between the germline ends. CDR3 in amino acids: CASSIGREETQYF. The CDR3 bases are TGTGCCAGTAGTATAGGCAGGGAAGAGACCCAGTACTTC.

The V and J genes are TRBV3-1 (or the pseudogene TRBV3-2) and TRBJ2-5, with 10 bases fitting TRBD2. The CDR3 is 16 amino acids. Germline-derived CDR1 and CDR2 are LGHDT and YNNKEL (reference sequence). The V and J ends lost 3 bases and 1 base, in that order; junction bases with no gene match: 5. CDR3: CASSHETSGPQETQYF. The CDR3 nucleotides read TGTGCCAGCAGCCATGAGACTAGCGGGCCCCAAGAGACCCAGTACTTC.

The rearrangement joins TRBV5-8 to TRBJ2-3; D might be TRBD1 (7 bases). V lost 3 bases, J lost 6 bases, and 17 bases lay in between. Germline CDR1 is SGHTS and CDR2 is YDEGEE. This CDR3 contains 15 residues. The CDR3 loop reads CASSWTDREVDTQYF. The DNA of the CDR3 is TGTGCCAGCAGCTGGACCGACAGGGAGGTGGATACGCAGTATTTT. Variable domain in full (rest from reference TRBV5-8 and TRBJ2-3): EAGVTQSPTHLIKTRGQQATLRCSPISGHTSVYWYQQALGLGLQFLLWYDEGEERNRGNFPPRFSGRQFPNYSSELNVNALELEDSALYLCASSWTDREVDTQYFGPGTRLTVL.

V usage is TRBV4-3 and J usage is TRBJ1-2; D is perhaps TRBD1 (6 bases). The CDR3 spans 15 residues. V lost 0 bases, J lost 6 bases, and 14 bases lay in between. The germline CDR1 and CDR2 sequences are LGHNA and YSLEER. The CDR3 DNA follows: TGCGCCAGCAGCCAAGACACAGGGCTGATGGATGGCTACACCTTC. Translating it yields CASSQDTGLMDGYTF.